The 21 T cell receptor beta chains presented below share a single source sample, sequenced in a study of OX40 agonist ivuxolimab in advanced cancers. Clones were read by immunoSEQ multiplex PCR, and TCRdb kept only the in-frame ones, dropping some. The top ten clones hold about 1.2% of a sample with 90,000 to 120,000 clones, roughly 90% of them seen once. This specimen was CD4+ or CD8+ T cells sorted from blood, taken in a trial of the OX40 agonist ivuxolimab. The receptors were gathered from an adult with an advanced solid tumor such as melanoma, head and neck, liver or kidney cancer.

V usage is TRBV9 and J usage is TRBJ2-7; D uncertain. With 0 bases removed from V and 2 bases from J, the gap between germline ends came to 6 bases. The CDR3 spans 13 residues. CDR1 SGDLS and CDR2 YYNGEE come from the germline V gene. This CDR3 reads CASSVGSTYEQYF. Here the CDR3 DNA reads TGTGCCAGCAGCGTAGGTAGTACCTACGAGCAGTACTTC.

The chain links TRBV7-9 to TRBJ1-2; the D is unclear. Deletions cut 5 bases from V and 3 bases from J, with 7 bases between. Germline V gene data show CDR1 as SEHNR and CDR2 as FQNEAQ (reference sequence). The CDR3 contains 12 residues. The CDR3 sequence is CASSPTDYGYTF. The CDR3 nucleotides read TGTGCCAGCAGCCCCACTGACTATGGCTACACCTTC.

The chain couples TRBV5-1 to TRBJ2-3; 7 nucleotides align to TRBD2. V shed 0 bases, J shed 1 base, and the junction held 2 bases outside the gene matches. The CDR3 sequence is 15 residues long. Germline CDR1 reads SGHRS; CDR2 reads YFSETQ. The CDR3 DNA follows: TGCGCCAGCAGCTTGGCTAGCGGAGGCACAGATACGCAGTATTTT. The encoded protein is CASSLASGGTDTQYF.

This clone was observed a few times. The rearrangement joins TRBV2 to TRBJ1-5; a weak D match, TRBD1 (5 bases). Germline V CDR1 and CDR2: SNHLY, FYNNEI. Trimming took 4 bases from V and 4 from J, leaving 14 bases between them. CDR3 size: 15 residues. The CDR3 sequence: CASSGRGVRNQPQHF. CDR3 nucleotides: TGTGCCAGCAGTGGGCGGGGCGTGAGAAATCAGCCCCAGCATTTT.

This chain links TRBV7-3 with TRBJ2-3; D is undetermined. Germline V gene sequence: CDR1 SGHTA, CDR2 FQGTGA. The CDR3 totals 13 residues. Trimming pared 5 bases from V and 1 base from J, leaving 7 bases between. CDR3 sequence reads: CASSPSGTDTQYF. DNA for the CDR3: TGTGCCAGCAGCCCGAGCGGCACAGATACGCAGTATTTT.

This sequence joins TRBV11-2 and TRBJ2-1, with D possibly TRBD2 on 7 matching bases. With 0 bases removed from V and 7 bases from J, the gap between germline ends came to 10 bases. The CDR3 loop spans 14 amino acids. The germline gives CDR1 SGHAT, CDR2 FQNNGV. CDR3 amino acids: CASSLDRGGNEQFF. CDR3 nucleotide sequence: TGTGCCAGCAGCTTAGACAGGGGAGGGAATGAGCAGTTCTTC.

The rearrangement joins TRBV29-1 to TRBJ1-6, with D possibly matching TRBD1 (5 bases). The germline V and J ends were trimmed by 5 bases and 8 bases, with 13 bases remaining between them. The V gene's germline CDR1 is SQVTM and CDR2 ANQGSEA. This CDR3 is built from 13 residues. CDR3 protein: CSVWDGGDSPLHF. The DNA of the CDR3 is TGCAGCGTTTGGGACGGAGGGGATTCACCCCTCCACTTT.

V gene TRBV5-8 combines with J gene TRBJ2-7, with a tentative D call TRBD2 (7 bases). V was pared by 3 bases and J by 6 bases, with 16 bases between. Germline V gene lookup returns CDR1 SGHTS and CDR2 YDEGEE. The CDR3 is 14 amino acids. The CDR3 DNA reads as TGTGCCAGCAGCTCGTGGGGGGGCAGGGCCGAGCAGTACTTC. Protein product: CASSSWGGRAEQYF.

The gene calls are TRBV5-1 and TRBJ1-4; 7 bases are shared with TRBD1. Germline CDR1 and CDR2: SGHRS and YFSETQ. The trim removed 4 bases at V and 10 bases at J, leaving 4 bases unmatched. This CDR3 comprises 12 residues. DNA for the CDR3: TGCGCCAGCAGCCCGCAGGGGGGAAAACTGTTTTTT. Residues: CASSPQGGKLFF.

The V and J genes are TRBV4-1 and TRBJ1-2; D perhaps matches TRBD1 (6 bases). Trimming pared 3 bases from V and 6 bases from J, leaving 20 bases between. This CDR3 is 16 amino acids long. Germline-derived CDR1 and CDR2 are MGHRA and YSYEKL. The CDR3 DNA reads as TGCGCCAGCAGCCATTCCCAAGGGGGACTGAAAAATGGCTACACCTTC. It specifies CASSHSQGGLKNGYTF.

The chain combines TRBV28 with TRBJ2-6; D is undetermined. Deletions cut 3 bases from V and 9 bases from J, with 6 bases between. The CDR3 has 12 residues. The V gene's germline CDR1 is MDHEN and CDR2 SYDVKM. CDR3 sequence (DNA): TGTGCCAGCAGTTTCAGCCTCAACGTCCTGACTTTC. This sequence encodes CASSFSLNVLTF.

The CDR3 reads CASSLEVAGTDTQYF. The CDR3 nucleotides read TGCGCCAGCAGCTTGGAGGTAGCCGGCACAGATACGCAGTATTTT. The chain links TRBV5-1 to TRBJ2-3; D is ambiguous. The CDR3 contains 15 residues. The germline V gene has CDR1 SGHRS and CDR2 YFSETQ. Deletions cut 0 bases from V and 1 base from J, with 9 bases between.

The chain carries TRBV9 and TRBJ1-2; D is unclear. This CDR3 comprises 14 residues. The germline V gene encodes CDR1 SGDLS and CDR2 YYNGEE. Trimming removed 4 bases from V and 4 bases from J, with 14 bases in between. The CDR3 DNA is TGTGCCAGCAGCCCGGCGAGGGAGCCCTATGGCTACACCTTC. Translation: CASSPAREPYGYTF.

This chain joins TRBV6-1 and TRBJ2-1; 7 bases line up with TRBD1. There are 15 residues in the CDR3. The V and J ends lost 7 bases and 4 bases, in that order; junction bases with no gene match: 10. The germline V gene has CDR1 MNHNS and CDR2 SASEGT. The CDR3 DNA is TGTGCCAGCACCAAGGGGGCCGACGGATACAATGAGCAGTTCTTC. Its protein is CASTKGADGYNEQFF.

The chain combines TRBV11-3 with TRBJ1-3; no clear D. The germline V gene has CDR1 SGHNT and CDR2 YENEEA. The CDR3 runs to 13 residues. Between the trimmed V and J ends, which lost 2 bases and 0 bases, there was a span of 2 bases. In DNA form, the CDR3 reads TGTGCCAGCAGCTTAATCTCTGGAAACACCATATATTTT. It is translated as CASSLISGNTIYF.

This chain joins TRBV7-2 and TRBJ1-4; D not certain. Germline assignment: CDR1 SGHTA and CDR2 FQGNSA. The CDR3 extends over 12 amino acids. The V end lost 5 bases, the J end lost 8 bases, and 9 bases lay between the germline ends. CDR3 loop: CASSVGEEKLFF. The CDR3 nucleotides are TGTGCCAGCAGCGTAGGCGAAGAAAAACTGTTTTTT.

This clone was found once. J is TRBJ2-5 and V is TRBV27; D ambiguous. Near its end, the DNA agrees better with TRBJ2-7, so the J call may be wrong. Germline-derived CDR1 and CDR2 are MNHEY and SMNVEV (reference sequence). The CDR3 has 11 amino acids. The CDR3 loop reads CASSLYNEQYF. The CDR3 DNA follows: TGTGCCAGCAGTTTATATAACGAGCAGTACTTC.

The count of this clone is one. The rearrangement links TRBV5-1 to TRBJ2-6, with D unresolved. CDR3 size: 14 residues. Trimming took off 1 base at V and 1 base at J, with 3 bases between the two ends. The V gene's germline CDR1 is SGHRS and CDR2 YFSETQ. The CDR3 loop is CASSLLSGANVLTF. In nucleotides, the CDR3 is TGCGCCAGCAGCTTGTTATCTGGGGCCAACGTCCTGACTTTC.

The chain carries TRBV6-6 and TRBJ2-5; D is undetermined. There are 14 residues in the CDR3. Germline V gene sequence: CDR1 MNHNY, CDR2 SVGAGI (reference sequence). The V and J ends lost 0 bases and 1 base respectively, with 6 bases between them. CDR3 in amino acids: CASSYSGIQETQYF. As DNA, the CDR3 is TGTGCCAGCAGTTACTCGGGGATCCAAGAGACCCAGTACTTC.

The chain recombines TRBV6-1 with TRBJ1-1, with D maybe TRBD1 (5 bases). CDR1 and CDR2 (germline): MNHNS, SASEGT. This CDR3 has 16 residues. Trimming stripped 0 bases from V and 6 bases from J, with 17 bases between. Written as DNA, the CDR3 is TGTGCCAGCAGTGAAGCATGGGGCAGGAGAGTCGCTGAAGCTTTCTTT. Translated: CASSEAWGRRVAEAFF.

The chain has TRBV6-1 and TRBJ2-1; TRBD1 or TRBD2 may be the D gene (5 bases each). CDR1 and CDR2 from the germline V gene are MNHNS and SASEGT. The CDR3 contains 13 residues. Between the trimmed V and J ends, which lost 5 bases and 10 bases, there was a span of 15 bases. CDR3 in amino acids: CASSMDERGEQFF. The CDR3 bases are TGTGCCAGCAGTATGGATGAGAGGGGCGAGCAGTTCTTC.